A single sample gave rise to the 15 T cell receptor beta chains below, sequenced in a study of T cells after yellow fever vaccination. One entry per CDR3 protein, called by TCRdb with MiXCR from the 5' RACE reads. Among 80,000 to 100,000 distinct CDR3 sequences, approximately 8.4% were seen once, and the ten largest hold roughly 17%. The source material was CD8+ T cells not binding an NS4B(214-222) dextramer, sorted from PBMCs, sampled roughly 15 days after the first yellow fever vaccination. The receptors shown here come from a man aged 18 to 29 who received the YFV17D yellow fever vaccine.

V gene TRBV24-1 combines with J gene TRBJ2-2; no definite D call. This CDR3 is built from 13 residues. Germline lookup yields CDR1 KGHDR and CDR2 SFDVKD. Deletions cut 4 bases from V and 3 bases from J, with 5 bases between. CDR3 sequence (DNA): TGTGCCACCAGTGACCTGTACACCGGGGAGCTGTTTTTT. Its protein product is CATSDLYTGELFF.

This clonotype has more than one count but fewer than ten. This chain joins TRBV29-1 and TRBJ2-7, with TRBD1 identical over 7 bases. The V gene's germline CDR1 is SQVTM and CDR2 ANQGSEA. V lost 1 base, J lost 5 bases, and 11 bases stayed unmatched. There are 15 residues in the CDR3. The CDR3 loop is CSVEGGRGREDEQYF. The CDR3 coding sequence is TGCAGCGTTGAAGGGGGTAGGGGGCGCGAGGACGAGCAGTACTTC.

V and J are TRBV7-9 and TRBJ2-5, with TRBD2 as a possible D gene (5 bases). Germline CDR1 SEHNR, CDR2 FQNEAQ (reference sequence). This CDR3 is 14 amino acids long. V dropped 6 bases and J dropped 5 bases, with 16 bases sitting between them. The CDR3 region has the DNA TGTGCCAGCAGACAAACACTAGGTCTCGAGACCCAGTACTTC. Amino acids: CASRQTLGLETQYF.

This clonotype has a handful of counts. The rearrangement uses TRBV25-1 and TRBJ2-7, with TRBD2 matching 8 bases. Unmatched junction bases numbered 5, after V lost 7 bases and J lost 3 bases. Germline V gives CDR1 MGHDK, CDR2 SYGVNS. The CDR3 spans 13 residues. CDR3 in DNA: TGTGCCAGCACCTCGGGGGGGGGCTACGAGCAGTACTTC. This codes for CASTSGGGYEQYF.

There are a few counts of this clonotype. The chain has TRBV7-2 and TRBJ2-5, with D possibly called TRBD1 or TRBD2 (5 bases each). Trimming removed 5 bases at V and 1 base at J, with 11 bases between. CDR3 size: 14 residues. Germline V gene sequence: CDR1 SGHTA, CDR2 FQGNSA. The CDR3 DNA reads as TGTGCCAGCAGCATGAGGGGACCCCAAGAGACCCAGTACTTC. Translated, it gives CASSMRGPQETQYF.

The rearrangement joins TRBV4-2 to TRBJ2-7; 10 bases line up with TRBD1. CDR1 is LGHNA, CDR2 YNFKEQ, per germline. The trim removed 4 bases at V and 2 bases at J, leaving 5 bases unmatched. The CDR3 is 15 residues long. CDR3: CASSPPGTGAYEQYF. The CDR3 region has the DNA TGTGCCAGCAGCCCTCCCGGGACAGGGGCCTACGAGCAGTACTTC.

This clonotype turned up a few times. The CDR3 nucleotides read TGTGCCAGCATTTCCTCTGGAAACACCATATATTTT. Amino acid sequence: CASISSGNTIYF. This chain connects TRBV12-3 or TRBV12-4 to TRBJ1-3; D is uncertain. The CDR3 loop spans 12 amino acids. Trimming took 7 bases from V and 0 from J, leaving 4 bases between them.

The chain joins TRBV12-3 or TRBV12-4 to TRBJ1-4, with D hard to call. The CDR3 sequence is 14 residues long. V was pared by 4 bases and J by 4 bases, with 10 bases between. The CDR3 sequence: CASSSETSNEKLFF. CDR3 coding DNA: TGTGCCAGCAGTTCTGAGACGAGTAATGAAAAACTGTTTTTT.

This clonotype turned up a few times. The V gene is TRBV3-1, the J gene TRBJ1-2; possibly TRBD1 for D (6 bases). The CDR3 is made up of 17 amino acids. Between the trimmed V and J ends, which lost 0 bases and 4 bases, there was a span of 18 bases. Per the germline V gene, CDR1 is LGHDT and CDR2 is YNNKEL (reference sequence). CDR3: CASSQDSLSQGRYGYTF. CDR3 bases: TGTGCCAGCAGCCAAGATTCATTATCACAGGGACGCTATGGCTACACCTTC. Full variable domain (remainder filled in from reference TRBV3-1 and TRBJ1-2): DTAVSQTPKYLVTQMGNDKSIKCEQNLGHDTMYWYKQDSKKFLKIMFSYNNKELIINETVPNRFSPKSPDKAHLNLHINSLELGDSAVYFCASSQDSLSQGRYGYTFGSGTRLTVV.

J is TRBJ2-1 and V is TRBV4-2; 11 positions match TRBD1. This CDR3 comprises 15 residues. The germline V gene has CDR1 LGHNA and CDR2 YNFKEQ. Unmatched junction bases numbered 8, after V lost 5 bases and J lost 8 bases. The CDR3 reads CASSDVGTGGHEQFF. CDR3 in DNA: TGTGCCAGCAGCGATGTAGGGACAGGGGGGCATGAGCAGTTCTTC.

A single count supports this clonotype. The chain uses TRBV7-9 and TRBJ1-1; no definite D call. V lost 3 bases to trimming and J lost 6 bases, with 5 bases between them. The CDR3 sequence is 11 residues long. From germline, CDR1 is SEHNR and CDR2 FQNEAQ (reference sequence). CDR3 in amino acids: CASSFAAEAFF. DNA of the CDR3: TGTGCCAGCAGCTTTGCGGCTGAAGCTTTCTTT.

This clonotype appeared many times. The V call is TRBV6-1, the J call TRBJ2-1; 13 positions match TRBD2. Germline CDR1 is MNHNS and CDR2 is SASEGT. The V gene end was trimmed by 3 bases and the J gene end by 8 bases; junction bases not matched to a gene: 7. This CDR3 region has 16 residues. CDR3: CASSDQTSGGADEQFF. CDR3 nucleotide sequence: TGTGCCAGCAGTGACCAAACTAGCGGGGGGGCTGATGAGCAGTTCTTC.

This clonotype was seen only a few times. The rearrangement joins TRBV4-1 to TRBJ1-4, with D perhaps matching TRBD1 (5 bases). Germline V gene data show CDR1 as MGHRA and CDR2 as YSYEKL. Trimming left V 2 bases short and J 4 bases short, with 8 bases between. CDR3 length: 14 amino acids. In DNA, the CDR3 is TGCGCCAGCAGCCAACCCGACAGTAATGAAAAACTGTTTTTT. This encodes CASSQPDSNEKLFF.

The V gene is TRBV4-1, the J gene TRBJ2-7, with 8 bases fitting TRBD1. V lost 1 base to trimming and J lost 0 bases; unmatched junction nucleotides: 2. CDR3 length equals 15 residues. Germline V gene lookup returns CDR1 MGHRA and CDR2 YSYEKL. The CDR3, as DNA: TGCGCCAGCAGCCAAGCACAGGGGGACTCCTACGAGCAGTACTTC. As protein: CASSQAQGDSYEQYF.

There are a few counts of this clonotype. The V gene is TRBV27, the J gene TRBJ2-7; 7 bases map to TRBD2. The CDR3 runs 15 residues. The J segment lost 2 bases and the V segment lost 2 bases, leaving 6 bases of the junction unmatched. Looked up from germline, CDR1 is MNHEY and CDR2 is SMNVEV (reference sequence). As DNA, the CDR3 is TGTGCCAGCAGTTTAGGGATAGCGGGCCCCTACGAGCAGTACTTC. Translation gives CASSLGIAGPYEQYF.